This entry features one TCR beta chain sequence. Using immunoSEQ multiplex PCR, the repertoire was profiled, and TCRdb retains in-frame clones only, with some absent. The data show about 730,000 clones, with 75% to 90% seen just once and around 0.0094% held by the top ten. The sample comes from a study of shared T cell receptors in the human thymus. V shed 5 bases and J 0 bases; nucleotides not matched to a gene: 7. There are 17 residues in the CDR3. The germline V gene has CDR1 MNHEY and CDR2 SMNVEV (reference sequence). These data were also reused for a study on human thymus T cells. That report notes: Congenital heart defects were the reason for the corrective surgery that the donors, healthy Finnish infants, were having. Obtained as resections during corrective heart surgery, the thymus tissue was then studied. There were highly overlapping thymic repertoires among unrelated individuals, as related research reported.

This TCR was recovered from a girl under two years old with a congenital heart defect. V usage is TRBV27 and J usage is TRBJ1-6; TRBD1 agrees at 7 bases. Input material: thymocytes. Here the CDR3 DNA reads TGTGCCAGCAGTCACAGGGGTGCAGTCTCCTATAATTCACCCCTCCACTTT. Residues: CASSHRGAVSYNSPLHF.